The present T cell receptor (beta chain) was sequenced within a study of beta chain features in type 1 diabetes (dated by TCRdb to 2017 to 2018). Regarding the study in general: Mean age, gender distribution, total cell number and subset yield did not differ between patients and healthy donors. Naive and central memory subsets were obtained from all 30 or so donors, but regulatory and stem cell-like memory subsets were isolated from only 8 patients and roughly eight healthy donors. The study compared TCRB repertoires of sorted circulating CD4+ T cell subsets between recently diagnosed type 1 diabetes patients and matched healthy donors. Across all samples, around 100 million sorted cells were examined, and cell number per subset correlated strongly with RNA yield. Here is what the overall study found, with its caveats: HLA sub-analyses involved small numbers of individuals, so any influence of HLA type on TCRB rearrangement remained unresolved. A moderate but significant shortening of TCRB CDR3 length was observed in type 1 diabetes patients in all four CD4+ subsets. Naive, central memory and regulatory TCRB repertoires appeared to be more similar among patients than among healthy donors. PCR might favor shorter templates, but patient and control samples were amplified and corrected together, so any skew would affect both groups equally. Fewer insertions and more nucleotide deletions at VDJ recombination sites were observed in patients with type 1 diabetes, implying thymic rearrangement abnormalities. Because cDNA was sequenced instead of genomic DNA, activated cells with high expression could be over-represented, although the groups did not differ in activation or CD3 levels.

The entire amount of isolated RNA was reverse transcribed using the High Capacity cDNA Reverse Transcription Kit, so the sequenced TCRB transcripts were expressed ones. Deep immunoSEQ sequencing was performed on naive, central memory and regulatory T cell samples, with an average of around 3.5 million total reads per sample. Sorted cells were lysed in RLT buffer, and RNA was extracted using DNase-treated RNeasy Micro or Mini kits according to cell number. Each cell subset was processed on its own to prevent cross-contamination, while patient and healthy donor samples were processed together. The immunoSEQ multiplex PCR was used to amplify TCRB sequences from cDNA, yielding 87-bp fragments that span the CDR3 region. The amplicons were sequenced using the Illumina HiSeq platform. In the paper's pipeline: PCR bias was corrected computationally using synthetic template baselines, and reads within Hamming distance 2 were collapsed, with unmergeable singletons discarded. Reads were aligned against IMGT to assign V, D and J genes, CDR3 length and insertions or deletions at six rearrangement sites. Within each subset, clonotype counts were normalized to the number of sorted cells before true diversity and Gini coefficients were calculated with the tcR R package. Repertoire sharing was quantified using the overlap coefficient calculated on TCRB nucleotide sequences. Out-of-frame TCRB sequences from naive cells were analyzed to stand in for the pre-selection repertoire. TCRdb stores this immuneACCESS table with in-frame sequences only. Part of the clones is absent; in the studies checked, under half of the shortfall reflects unresolved V genes, and no reason is known for the rest. V, J and clone size derive from that table, while D and trimming were established from the DNA sequence. This sample lists hundreds of thousands of clones; 11% to 15% were detected once. Of the sample, approximately 0.042% falls within the top ten clones.

CDR1 and CDR2 were assigned from the germline V gene (reference sequence) as SEHNR and FQNEAQ. Compared with germline, V lacks 5 bases and J lacks 4 bases; bases without a gene match: 14. Inclusive of the bounding cysteine and phenylalanine, the CDR3 is 17 residues long. Only the CDR3 portion is preserved as DNA: 51 bases, with reading frame beginning at the first base. Each donor gave one peripheral blood draw, averaging roughly 120 mL, which was collected into heparinised tubes. A BD FACSAria II and a panel including CD45RO, CCR7, CD25, CD127, CD95 and CD27 were used to sort naive, central memory, regulatory and stem cell-like memory CD4+ T cells. A purity above 95% was achieved for all sorted populations. Right away, PBMCs were isolated by Lymphoprep density gradient centrifugation and were stained directly, with no culture step. So that batch effects would be minimized, each experiment stained and sorted samples in pairs, pairing one healthy donor with one patient.

About this clone: The antigen it recognizes is unknown. Base qualities are not at hand, and no much larger clone is one base apart.

The source is a man aged 18 to 30 with type 1 diabetes. Sequencing input: naive CD4+ T cells from blood. Sample cell subset or site, as interpreted from the label and publication: true naive CD4+ T cells. The chain links TRBV7-9 with TRBJ2-5, with 9 bases aligning to TRBD2. The CDR3 here reads CASSPGAGTSPRETQYF. In nucleotide form, the sequence is TGTGCCAGCAGCCCCGGGGCCGGGACTAGCCCCCGAGAGACCCAGTACTTC.